This T cell receptor (beta chain) stems from a study of human T cells and chemical hapten exposure (dated by TCRdb to the early 2020s). Turning to the overall study: For sensitization, 2% DPC in acetone was applied to a roughly 2 cm by roughly 2 cm area of upper inner arm skin. Libraries were pooled for sequencing, and per-sample TCR yields varied mainly because of small differences in library volumes within the pool. Patients additionally received weekly therapeutic DPC doses to the scalp throughout the approximately 22-week study period. Most of the patients in the cohort were female, and the cohort covered alopecia areata with under or over 50% scalp involvement, alopecia totalis and alopecia universalis. Patient blood was sampled pre-sensitization (week 0) and at 2, 6 and about 24 weeks after DPC sensitization. Patch tests used Finn chambers with 0.01% DPC on the upper back, scored after 6 days by International Contact Dermatitis Research Group standards. Approximately 30 alopecia patients provided blood for TCR sequencing at one to four time points (pre-sensitization, 2, 6 and 24 weeks). The study tracked peripheral blood TCR repertoire changes in vivo during primary and secondary sensitization to the hapten diphenylcyclopropenone (DPC) in alopecia patients. Broader findings and caveats from the paper: Alopecia, a presumed autoimmune disease, was present in all patients, so the immune response of the patients might differ from that of healthy individuals. Compared with pre-sensitization or healthy control sets, expanded TCRs formed significantly more large CDR3 similarity clusters, which is consistent with antigen-driven responses. Patch test score was positively correlated with the number of PT1 expanded TCRs, with significance at thresholds 8, 16 and 32 but not at 4. The number of TCRs above 1 in 1000 frequency did not change with DPC sensitization; there was no evidence of global repertoire structure alterations. Repeated subsampling changed both the strength of the expansion versus patch-test correlation and the threshold at which that correlation became significant.

Preparation of the library involved RACE. Sequenced on a NextSeq 500. Library preparation attached unique molecular identifiers to individual cDNA molecules for quantitative, reproducible TCR counting. Each blood RNA sample was used to sequence both TCR alpha and TCR beta chains. The published analysis was carried out like this. The median number of TCRs per sample was approximately 98,000, ranging from roughly 20,000 to 700,000. The Decombinator software suite was used to annotate the V, J and CDR3 of the TCR reads. For PS versus PT1 abundance plots, all samples were subsampled to the same number of TCRs (28,000). TCRs were defined as expanded if absent before sensitization and observed at least eight times at the 2-week time point. TCRdb itself trimmed the public reads at Q25 with fastp, ran MiXCR and retained productive beta chains. Each CDR3 protein appears once, grouped with its most common genes and DNA. TCRdb assigned the V and J calls; the authors' analysis was not used. The sample includes approximately 400,000 distinct CDR3 sequences, with roughly 5% observed a single time. Of the sample, 2.6% is held by the ten largest clones.

The table lists this clonotype with many counts. This clone's antigen is unknown. Base qualities are not recorded, but no much larger clone differs from it by a single base. V is clipped by 2 bases and J by 5 bases, and the sequence between their germline boundaries is 12 bases long. The CDR3 spans 14 residues, from the cysteine through the phenylalanine. Only CDR3 DNA is held: 42 bases, read in frame from base 1. CDR1 MNHEY and CDR2 SMNVEV were looked up in the germline V gene (reference sequence). In the paper's terms, the time point label means: pre-sensitization, week 0. In light of the paper, this sample's treatment or condition label describes: therapeutic diphenylcyclopropenone sensitization with weekly scalp DPC. At each patch-test visit, blood was drawn before the patch test was applied. Patients were eligible if aged 18 to 70, diagnosed with alopecia and judged suitable for DPC therapy, and pregnant patients were excluded. Total RNA was extracted from unfractionated whole blood that had been collected in Tempus Blood RNA tubes.

The sample here was whole blood, taken in connection with sensitization to the hapten diphenylcyclopropenone (DPC). The source is a woman between 50 and 59 years old with alopecia areata. Some clones in this sample may be carry-over from other donors' samples. The chain is assembled from TRBV27 and TRBJ1-2; TRBD1 might be the D gene, on 5 matching bases. The CDR3 region has the sequence CASSLGAVGYGYTF. The nucleotide sequence reads as follows: TGTGCCAGCAGTTTAGGGGCGGTCGGGTATGGCTACACCTTC.